The sequence of this TCR beta chain was determined in a study of T-cell memory formation after mild COVID-19. From 5'RACE with constant-segment primers came TCR alpha and TCR beta cDNA libraries that carried sample barcodes and UMIs. TCRdb called the 5' RACE reads again in MiXCR, with one record for every CDR3 protein. Among about 190,000 distinct CDR3 sequences listed, around 17% were seen once. CDR1 and CDR2 from the germline V gene are SEHNR and FQNEAQ (reference sequence). V was pared by 5 bases and J by 6 bases, with 10 bases of the junction left unmatched. CDR3 length: 15 residues. What was sequenced was PBMCs or a T cell subset sorted from them (not recorded which). The chain employs TRBV7-9 and TRBJ2-4; 7 nucleotides match TRBD1. The receptor was derived from an adult woman who had mild COVID-19 (a few samples of this study predate the infection). Cell type and time point are not known. CDR3 sequence (DNA): TGTGCCAGCAGCCACCAGGGACAGTTAGGAAACATTCAGTACTTC. Its translation: CASSHQGQLGNIQYF.